The 20 T cell receptor beta chains listed next were all sequenced from one sample in a study of PD-L1 blockade in urothelial cancer. The data were produced by immunoSEQ multiplex PCR, yet TCRdb's version contains in-frame clones alone and is incomplete. This table holds approximately 34,000 clones, roughly 84% found once. The sample consisted of PBMCs, taken around atezolizumab (anti-PD-L1) treatment. All receptors derive from a man in his sixties with urothelial cancer.

V and J are TRBV12-2 and TRBJ2-3; no DNA check was done on the table's D call, TRBD2. TRBV12-2 is designated a pseudogene. The length of the CDR3 is 16 residues. The CDR3 DNA is TGTGCAAGTCGCTTAGCGGGTAGCGGGAGGCCAGATACGCAGTATTTT. This translates into CASRLAGSGRPDTQYF.

This clone is a singleton in its sample. The chain recombines TRBV6-1 with TRBJ1-1; D unclear. The length of the CDR3 is 13 residues. The V end lost 9 bases, the J end lost 0 bases, and 11 bases lay between the germline ends. The V gene's germline CDR1 is MNHNS and CDR2 SASEGT. This CDR3 reads CASIPRMNTEAFF. CDR3 sequence (DNA): TGTGCCAGTATTCCCCGTATGAACACTGAAGCTTTCTTT.

DNA of the CDR3: TGTGCCAGCAGTTTAGAGACAGGGGGTTGGGGAAACACCATATATTTT. It codes for CASSLETGGWGNTIYF. The chain employs TRBV28 and TRBJ1-3, with TRBD1 identical over 9 bases. After removal of 2 bases from V and 4 bases from J, the junction contained 6 bases not matched to a gene. Germline V lookup: CDR1 MDHEN, CDR2 SYDVKM. This CDR3 has 16 residues.

The rearrangement links TRBV27 to TRBJ1-1; unclear D gene. The V end was cut by 7 bases, the J end by 2 bases, with 17 bases between. Germline loops: CDR1 MNHEY, CDR2 SMNVEV (reference sequence). The CDR3 spans 15 residues. CDR3 sequence: CASNTRPGKNTEAFF. DNA of the CDR3: TGTGCCAGCAACACCAGGCCGGGGAAAAACACTGAAGCTTTCTTT.

Here the CDR3 DNA reads TGTGCCAGCAGTCCTGGACAGGGACACAATGAGCAGTTCTTC. This gives the protein CASSPGQGHNEQFF. This rearrangement joins TRBV6-4 to TRBJ2-1, with TRBD1 matching over 8 bases. V lost 5 bases to trimming and J lost 5 bases; unmatched junction nucleotides: 5. This CDR3 contains 14 residues. CDR1 is MRHNA and CDR2 is SNTAGT in the germline V gene.

This clone has a handful of counts. J is TRBJ2-4 and V is TRBV28, with a tentative D call TRBD1 (6 bases). V lost 3 bases, J lost 1 base, and 13 bases lay in between. CDR1 and CDR2 (germline): MDHEN, SYDVKM. This CDR3 comprises 16 residues. CDR3 nucleotides: TGTGCCAGCAGTTTCACAGGGAAGGCGGCCAAAAACATTCAGTACTTC. Translating it yields CASSFTGKAAKNIQYF.

The J gene is TRBJ2-2, the V gene TRBV19; 13 bases fit TRBD2. In germline, CDR1 is LNHDA, CDR2 SQIVND (reference sequence). The J segment lost 5 bases and the V segment lost 4 bases, leaving 7 bases of the junction unmatched. The CDR3 sequence is 17 residues long. In DNA, the CDR3 is TGTGCCAGTAGTAGAGGGACTAGCGGGATGTTTACCGGGGAGCTGTTTTTT. Protein sequence: CASSRGTSGMFTGELFF.

This clone was seen only once. The CDR3 protein is CASSLELAGVGNEQFF. In nucleotides, the CDR3 is TGTGCCAGCAGCTTGGAATTAGCGGGAGTGGGTAATGAGCAGTTCTTC. The chain couples TRBV5-4 to TRBJ2-1; the match to TRBD2 covers 9 bases. Trimming removed 0 bases from V and 7 bases from J; junction bases left unmatched: 8. CDR3 length: 16 amino acids. Germline CDR1 and CDR2: SGHNT and YYREEE (reference sequence).

The chain carries TRBV6-1 and TRBJ1-1; TRBD1 matches 9 bases. V was pared by 4 bases and J by 3 bases, with 6 bases of the junction left unmatched. This CDR3 has 15 residues. Germline CDR1 is MNHNS and CDR2 is SASEGT. DNA of the CDR3: TGTGCCAGCAGTGGGGGACAGGGTTCCTACACTGAAGCTTTCTTT. As protein: CASSGGQGSYTEAFF.

V usage is TRBV6-4 and J usage is TRBJ1-1; the D gene is possibly TRBD1 (5 bases). The germline V gene has CDR1 MRHNA and CDR2 SNTAGT. This CDR3 is 13 amino acids long. Trimming cost V 6 bases and J 0 bases, with 8 bases left between them. The CDR3 nucleotides are TGTGCCAGCAGGCAGACAGTGAACACTGAAGCTTTCTTT. Translated: CASRQTVNTEAFF.

The rearrangement joins TRBV7-8 to TRBJ1-1; D may be TRBD1 (6 bases). Germline CDR1 SGHVS, CDR2 FQNEAQ. The V end lost 5 bases, the J end lost 1 base, and 14 bases lay between the germline ends. This CDR3 comprises 15 residues. The DNA of the CDR3 is TGTGCCAGCAGCCCCATAGGGGGTCGGAACACTGAAGCTTTCTTT. Its protein is CASSPIGGRNTEAFF.

V and J are TRBV19 and TRBJ1-5; 7 nucleotides align to TRBD1. CDR3 length equals 14 residues. V dropped 6 bases and J dropped 3; count of bases not matched to a gene: 5. Germline V gene lookup returns CDR1 LNHDA and CDR2 SQIVND (reference sequence). This CDR3 reads CASRPGQYNQPQHF. For the CDR3, the DNA is TGTGCCAGTAGACCGGGACAGTACAATCAGCCCCAGCATTTT.

The J gene is TRBJ2-1, the V gene TRBV5-1; possibly TRBD1 for D (5 bases). The germline V gene has CDR1 SGHRS and CDR2 YFSETQ. Trimming pared 7 bases from V and 6 bases from J, leaving 11 bases between. The CDR3 runs 12 residues. The CDR3 bases are TGCGCCAGCTATGACAGAGCCAATGAGCAGTTCTTC. This encodes CASYDRANEQFF.

This rearrangement joins TRBV19 to TRBJ2-5; the D gene is possibly TRBD2 (5 bases). V lost 3 bases and J lost 5, with 10 bases in between. From germline, CDR1 is LNHDA and CDR2 SQIVND (reference sequence). This CDR3 has 13 amino acids. The CDR3 loop is CASSISRAETQYF. In DNA, the CDR3 is TGTGCCAGTAGTATTTCGAGGGCGGAGACCCAGTACTTC.

The chain recombines TRBV27 with TRBJ2-7; 10 bases map to TRBD1. The germline V gene encodes CDR1 MNHEY and CDR2 SMNVEV (reference sequence). Trimming cost V 2 bases and J 6 bases; bases outside gene matches: 4. This CDR3 contains 14 residues. In DNA, the CDR3 is TGTGCCAGCAGTTTAGGGGACAGGGGCCTCGAGCAGTACTTC. This gives the protein CASSLGDRGLEQYF.

The chain employs TRBV11-2 and TRBJ2-3; 8 nucleotides match TRBD2. Trimming took 3 bases from V and 6 from J; bases not matched to a gene: 11. Germline V CDR1 and CDR2: SGHAT, FQNNGV. CDR3 length equals 16 residues. This CDR3 reads CASSFLLADIRDTQYF. CDR3 DNA sequence: TGTGCCAGCAGCTTCTTACTAGCGGACATAAGGGATACGCAGTATTTT.

This clone has more than one count but fewer than ten. The chain combines TRBV5-1 with TRBJ1-2; 7 bases fit TRBD1. Germline trimming cut 4 bases from V and 5 bases from J; bases unmatched to any gene: 5. Germline loops: CDR1 SGHRS, CDR2 YFSETQ. The CDR3 covers 13 residues. As DNA, the CDR3 is TGCGCCAGCAGCACAGGGACAGAATATGGCTACACCTTC. Protein: CASSTGTEYGYTF.

The genes are TRBV2 and TRBJ1-5; maybe TRBD1 (6 bases). CDR1 and CDR2 (germline): SNHLY, FYNNEI. This CDR3 spans 18 amino acids. V was cut by 0 bases and J by 0 bases, with 15 bases left in between. The CDR3 here is CASSEALAGAFSNQPQHF. CDR3 in DNA: TGTGCCAGCAGTGAAGCGCTAGCAGGGGCCTTTAGCAATCAGCCCCAGCATTTT.

This clone was detected only a few times. The chain has TRBV19 and TRBJ2-1; 7 bases are a match to TRBD1. There are 14 residues in the CDR3. Germline-derived CDR1 and CDR2 are LNHDA and SQIVND (reference sequence). V gave up 6 bases and J gave up 4 bases; unmatched junction bases: 6. The CDR3 DNA sequence: TGTGCCAGTAGCCGGGACAGCCCATACAATGAGCAGTTCTTC. Its protein is CASSRDSPYNEQFF.

The rearrangement links TRBV28 to TRBJ1-5; TRBD1 might be the D (5 bases). The CDR3 is 17 amino acids. Germline values: CDR1 MDHEN, CDR2 SYDVKM. V was shortened by 5 bases and J by 0 bases, with 17 bases between the two germline ends. CDR3 in DNA: TGTGCCAGCAGTCTGGAGGAGGGACTGTATAGCAATCAGCCCCAGCATTTT. This encodes CASSLEEGLYSNQPQHF. Together with reference TRBV28 and TRBJ1-5, the CDR3 gives the full variable domain: DVKVTQSSRYLVKRTGEKVFLECVQDMDHENMFWYRQDPGLGLRLIYFSYDVKMKEKGDIPEGYSVSREKKERFSLILESASTNQTSMYLCASSLEEGLYSNQPQHFGDGTRLSIL.